This TCR beta chain was recorded in a study of T-cell reconstitution after alpha-beta-depleted transplantation in children. Molecular barcoding with unique molecular identifiers was used for the TCRbeta library. TCRdb recomputed calls from the PCR reads with MiXCR, one row per CDR3 protein. Of 700,000 or so distinct CDR3 sequences detected, around 14% appear once; the ten largest clones hold roughly 0.77%. The sequences come from PBMCs, collected before TCRalphabeta/CD19-depleted stem cell transplant. This TCR was recovered from a girl aged 2-10 years with congenital amegakaryocytic thrombocytopenia, due to receive a stem cell transplant.

CDR3 sequence (DNA): TGCAGTGCTAGTAGACAGGACACCGGGGAGCTGTTTTTT. It codes for CSASRQDTGELFF. The chain is built from TRBV20-1 and TRBJ2-2, with a weak D call TRBD1 (6 bases). V lost 3 bases to trimming and J lost 3 bases, with 8 bases between them. CDR1 DFQATT and CDR2 SNEGSKA come from the germline V gene (reference sequence). This CDR3 region has 13 residues.